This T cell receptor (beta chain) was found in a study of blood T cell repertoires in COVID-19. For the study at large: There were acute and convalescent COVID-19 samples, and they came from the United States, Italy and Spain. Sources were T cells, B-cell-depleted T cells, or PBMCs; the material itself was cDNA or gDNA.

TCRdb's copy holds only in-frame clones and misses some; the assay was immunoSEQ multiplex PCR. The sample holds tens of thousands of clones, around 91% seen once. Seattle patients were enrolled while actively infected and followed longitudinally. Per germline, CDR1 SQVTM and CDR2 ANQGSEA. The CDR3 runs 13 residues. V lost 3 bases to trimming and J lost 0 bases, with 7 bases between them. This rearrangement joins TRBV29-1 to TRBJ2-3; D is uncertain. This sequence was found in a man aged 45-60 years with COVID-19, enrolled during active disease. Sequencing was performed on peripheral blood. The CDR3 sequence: CSVDPGSTDTQYF. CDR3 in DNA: TGCAGCGTTGATCCAGGAAGCACAGATACGCAGTATTTT.